The entry below gives a single TCR beta chain sequence along with its context. Its target is not known. This sample was included in a study of early T cells in non-severe SARS-CoV-2 infection. Study-level information: Sequenced material consisted of bulk RNA (from unsorted whole blood), and chains were unpaired.

The CDR3 is 14 residues long. Germline V gives CDR1 LGHDT, CDR2 YNNKEL (reference sequence). V lost 9 bases, J lost 8 bases, and 8 bases stayed unmatched. Study-wide points: CD4 and private specificities were missed by VDJdb matching, which favored anti-spike CD8 responses.

Individually, cDNA molecules had unique molecular identifiers attached to them. TCRdb ran MiXCR on the 5' RACE reads and lists one entry per CDR3 protein. The table records 100,000 to 150,000 distinct CDR3 sequences, 14% to 15% of them present only once. The specimen was whole blood. This TCR derives from an adult who was a healthcare worker with PCR-confirmed SARS-CoV-2 infection or an uninfected control (not recorded which). The gene calls are TRBV3-1 and TRBJ2-3, with 13 bases aligning to TRBD2. In DNA, the CDR3 is TGTGCCAGTGGACTAGCGGGGGCCCAGGTTACGCAGTATTTT. It specifies CASGLAGAQVTQYF.